These 5 T cell receptor beta chains came from one sample sequenced in a study of control samples from healthy donors and cancer patients (dated by TCRdb to 2020 to 2022). Library preparation was by the immunoSEQ multiplex PCR assay. TCRdb holds this immuneACCESS table with in-frame rearrangements only. Some clones are missing; in checked studies, unresolved V genes explain under half, and the rest has no known cause. Here the sample has about 100,000 clones; 70% to 85% occur a single time. The top ten hold about 7% of the sample. Sequenced: blood. Source of these receptors: a man younger than 30 in good health.

This clone was counted a few times. Here the CDR3 DNA reads TGTGCCAGCAGCTCGGGCCGGGACAGGGCAACGGATACGCAGTATTTT. Residues: CASSSGRDRATDTQYF. The chain carries TRBV5-8 and TRBJ2-3; 9 bases align to TRBD1. The trim removed 3 bases at V and 6 bases at J, leaving 11 bases unmatched. In germline, CDR1 is SGHTS, CDR2 YDEGEE. CDR3 length: 16 residues.

This clone appeared a single time. This sequence joins TRBV30 and TRBJ2-7, with a tentative D call TRBD1 (5 bases). This CDR3 is 11 amino acids long. The V end lost 5 bases, the J end lost 3 bases, and 8 bases lay between the germline ends. Germline CDR1 is GTSNPN and CDR2 is SVGIG (reference sequence). This chain's CDR3 is CAWGADYEQYF. The CDR3 nucleotides read TGTGCCTGGGGGGCAGACTACGAGCAGTACTTC. The full variable domain, rest sourced from reference TRBV30 and TRBJ2-7, is SQTIHQWPATLVQPVGSPLSLECTVEGTSNPNLYWYRQAAGRGLQLLFYSVGIGQISSEVPQNLSASRPQDRQFILSSKKLLLSDSGFYLCAWGADYEQYFGPGTRLTVT.

The chain uses TRBV5-4 and TRBJ2-7, with 8 bases lining up with TRBD1. The CDR3 totals 14 residues. The germline CDR1 and CDR2 sequences are SGHNT and YYREEE (reference sequence). Losses at the gene ends were 4 bases for V and 2 bases for J; bases not matched to a gene: 5. The CDR3: CASSMGTGAYEQYF. CDR3 sequence (DNA): TGTGCCAGCAGCATGGGGACAGGAGCCTACGAGCAGTACTTC. Full variable domain (outside the CDR3, taken from reference TRBV5-4 and TRBJ2-7): ETGVTQSPTHLIKTRGQQVTLRCSSQSGHNTVSWYQQALGQGPQFIFQYYREEENGRGNFPPRFSGLQFPNYSSELNVNALELDDSALYLCASSMGTGAYEQYFGPGTRLTVT.

The chain has TRBV5-1 and TRBJ2-5; no clear D. The V end lost 4 bases, the J end lost 5 bases, and 18 bases lay between the germline ends. The V gene's germline CDR1 is SGHRS and CDR2 YFSETQ. This CDR3 has 15 residues. The CDR3 sequence: CASSVRLSTRETQYF. The CDR3 DNA reads as TGCGCCAGCAGCGTAAGACTCTCAACGCGGGAGACCCAGTACTTC.

This rearrangement joins TRBV11-2 to TRBJ2-3; weak D call: TRBD2 (6 bases). V was clipped by 5 bases and J by 2 bases, with 11 bases between them. This CDR3 is 14 amino acids long. Germline values: CDR1 SGHAT, CDR2 FQNNGV. The CDR3 reads CASSTSYNTDTQYF. The DNA of the CDR3 is TGTGCCAGCAGCACTAGCTATAACACAGATACGCAGTATTTT.